This T cell receptor (beta chain) was captured by sequencing in a study of graft-versus-host responses after intestinal transplantation. General study findings and limits: The presence of high graft-versus-host to host-versus-graft clonal ratios in allografts characterized patients with graft-donor T cell macrochimerism.

The germline V and J ends were trimmed by 4 bases and 0 bases, with 14 bases remaining between them. Germline-derived CDR1 and CDR2 are SGHDT and YYEEEE. The CDR3 is 16 residues long. A note on this clone: Antigen: not known.

TCRdb's table, derived via immunoSEQ multiplex PCR, lists solely in-frame clones and lacks some. The sample lists 150,000 or so clones; roughly 91% were seen once. V and J are TRBV5-6 and TRBJ2-4; D ambiguous. Sequencing used unstimulated CD4+ T cells sorted from spleen or lymph node cells, obtained before intestinal transplant. The receptor's source is a human donor who received an intestinal transplant. The CDR3 coding sequence is TGTGCCAGCAGCCACCCAAGTGGAGTAGCCAAAAACATTCAGTACTTC. Protein: CASSHPSGVAKNIQYF.